The rows below give T cell receptor beta chains drawn from one sample of a study of T cells in Graves' hyperthyroidism and ophthalmopathy. MiXCR was run by TCRdb on the multiplex PCR reads, yielding one entry per CDR3 protein. Found here are just under 750,000 distinct CDR3 sequences, roughly a third of them singletons; the top ten hold around 31%. Sequenced sample: blood. These receptors all come from a woman in her thirties or forties with Graves' hyperthyroidism. The CDR3 runs from the conserved cysteine through the conserved F or W. The D gene is left open where the match is weak. Clone size is given for some rows only: seen once, a few or many times, or a class if the clone is expanded.

v_call	j_call	clone_size	d_call	cdr3_nt	cdr3_aa
TRBV2	TRBJ2-7	-	-	TGTGCCAGCAGATATCGGGACGGGATTTACGAAGAGCAGTACTTC	CASRYRDGIYEEQYF
TRBV4-2	TRBJ1-2	-	TRBD1	TGTGCCAGCAGCCAAGCCTCGACAGGGGGCGCGAGGGGCTACACCTTC	CASSQASTGGARGYTF
TRBV5-4	TRBJ1-4	many	-	TGTGCCAGCAGCTTGTTCGGGGGAGGGGAAAAACTGTTTTTT	CASSLFGGGEKLFF
TRBV7-2	TRBJ1-2	few	-	TGTGCCAGCAGCGTGGGGACGGCCTACGATGGCTACACCTTC	CASSVGTAYDGYTF
TRBV29-1	TRBJ1-6	-	TRBD1	TGCAGCGTGATGGAGGGGGCGGCTTGGGGTCCACCCCTTCACTTT	CSVMEGAAWGPPLHF
TRBV25-1	TRBJ1-1	-	-	TGTGCCAGCAGTTTAAAGGGAACTGAAGCTTTCTTT	CASSLKGTEAFF
TRBV10-3	TRBJ1-5	few	TRBD1	TGTGCCAGCAGTGTAACGACAGGGGGGACTCAGCCCCAGCATTTT	CASSVTTGGTQPQHF
TRBV20-1	TRBJ2-7	few	-	TGCAGTGCTCAGAAGACAGGATACTACGAGCAGTACTTC	CSAQKTGYYEQYF
TRBV20-1	TRBJ2-5	-	-	TGCAGTGCTAGAGCTTCGGGGAAAGAGACCCAGTACTTC	CSARASGKETQYF
TRBV7-7	TRBJ1-6	many	-	TGTGCTAGCAGCATCCTGGGTGCGGGACTCGTGAGCTCCTATAATTCACCCCTCCACTTT	CASSILGAGLVSSYNSPLHF
TRBV2	TRBJ2-6	-	TRBD1	TGTGCCAGCAGTGACGGACAGGGCGCCGGCATCCTGACTTTC	CASSDGQGAGILTF
TRBV24-1	TRBJ2-7	-	-	TGTGCCACCAGCAGGGACACTGCCTACGAGCAGTACTTC	CATSRDTAYEQYF
TRBV6-6	TRBJ1-2	few	-	TGTGCCAGCAGTTACTCAAGGGGCACTACCTCTGGCTACACCTTC	CASSYSRGTTSGYTF
TRBV24-1	TRBJ1-5	few	-	TGTGCCACCAGTGAGACAGGCCGGCAGCCCCAGCATTTT	CATSETGRQPQHF
TRBV6-5	TRBJ1-1	-	-	TGTGCCAGCAGTTACGGCGTGGTTTTCACTGAAGCTTTCTTT	CASSYGVVFTEAFF
TRBV24-1	TRBJ2-5	few	-	TGTGCCACCAGTGACCCAAACTTAGAGACCCAGTACTTC	CATSDPNLETQYF
TRBV15	TRBJ1-4	many	-	TGTGCCACCAGCAGAGATTTCGGTGGTACAGGGACTAATGAAAAACTGTTTTTT	CATSRDFGGTGTNEKLFF
TRBV9	TRBJ1-4	-	TRBD1	TGTGCCAGCAGCAGGGGGGCCGGGACAGGGGTATCTAATGAAAAACTGTTTTTT	CASSRGAGTGVSNEKLFF
TRBV2	TRBJ1-2	-	-	TGCGCCAGCAGCCCGACGACAGGACCAGCTAACTATGGCTACACCTTC	CASSPTTGPANYGYTF
TRBV14	TRBJ1-1	few	-	TGTGCCAGCAGCCAACCGGGGGCTGGCATGAACACTGAAGCTTTCTTT	CASSQPGAGMNTEAFF
TRBV7-9	TRBJ2-7	-	TRBD2	TGTGCCAGCGCCACCCGTTGGGGAGGGCTAGCGGACGAGCAGTACTTC	CASATRWGGLADEQYF
TRBV10-3	TRBJ2-6	-	-	TGTGCCATCAGTAACCGCGGATCTGGGGTCAACGTCCTGACTTTC	CAISNRGSGVNVLTF
TRBV29-1	TRBJ1-1	many	-	TGCAGCGTCCCGGGACGGCGGAACACTGAAGCTTTCTTT	CSVPGRRNTEAFF
TRBV28	TRBJ2-3	once	-	TGTGCCAGCAAAGGTGGGACTAGCACAGATACGCAGTATTTT	CASKGGTSTDTQYF